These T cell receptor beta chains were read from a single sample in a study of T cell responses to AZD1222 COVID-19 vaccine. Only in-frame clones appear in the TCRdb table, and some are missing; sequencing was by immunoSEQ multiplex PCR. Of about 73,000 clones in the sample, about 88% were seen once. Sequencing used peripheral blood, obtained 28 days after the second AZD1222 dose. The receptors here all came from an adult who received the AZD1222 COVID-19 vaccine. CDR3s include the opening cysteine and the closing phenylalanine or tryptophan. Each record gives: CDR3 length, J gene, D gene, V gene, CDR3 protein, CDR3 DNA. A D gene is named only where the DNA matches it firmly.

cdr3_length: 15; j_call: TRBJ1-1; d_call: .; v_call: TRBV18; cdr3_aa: CASSLSNIGYTEAFF; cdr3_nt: TGTGCCAGCTCACTATCAAATATAGGGTACACTGAAGCTTTCTTT
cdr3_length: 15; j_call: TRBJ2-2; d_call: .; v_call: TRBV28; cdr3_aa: CASSGRKGGYGELFF; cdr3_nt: TGTGCCAGCAGCGGGCGAAAAGGGGGGTACGGGGAGCTGTTTTTT
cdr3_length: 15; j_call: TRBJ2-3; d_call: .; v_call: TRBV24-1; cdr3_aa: CATSDSAASTDTQYF; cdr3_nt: TGTGCCACCAGTGATTCAGCAGCCAGCACAGATACGCAGTATTTT
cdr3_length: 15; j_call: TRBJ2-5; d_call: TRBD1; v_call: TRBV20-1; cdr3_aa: CSASPGQGYLETQYF; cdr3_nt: TGCAGTGCGAGTCCGGGACAGGGTTATTTAGAGACCCAGTACTTC
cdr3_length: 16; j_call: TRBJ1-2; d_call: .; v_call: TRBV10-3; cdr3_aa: CAISEGRETANYGYTF; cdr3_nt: TGTGCCATCAGCGAAGGACGTGAGACGGCTAACTATGGCTACACCTTC
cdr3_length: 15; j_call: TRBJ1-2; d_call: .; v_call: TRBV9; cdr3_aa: CASSVATGGNYGYTF; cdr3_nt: TGTGCCAGCAGCGTAGCTACCGGGGGCAACTATGGCTACACCTTC
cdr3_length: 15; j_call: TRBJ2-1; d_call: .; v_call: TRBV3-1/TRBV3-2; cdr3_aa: CASSQDGWGINEQFF; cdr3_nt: TGTGCCAGCAGCCAAGACGGGTGGGGAATCAATGAGCAGTTCTTC
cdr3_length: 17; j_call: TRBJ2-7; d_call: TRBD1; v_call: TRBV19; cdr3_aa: CASSIEWQGASSYEQYF; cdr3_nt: TGTGCCAGTAGTATAGAGTGGCAGGGGGCAAGCTCCTACGAGCAGTACTTC
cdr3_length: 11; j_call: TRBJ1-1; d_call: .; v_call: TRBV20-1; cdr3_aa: CSAPRQPEAFF; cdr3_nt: TGCAGTGCTCCTCGACAGCCCGAAGCTTTCTTT
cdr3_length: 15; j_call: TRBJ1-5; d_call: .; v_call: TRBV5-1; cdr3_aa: CASSLAGVDNQPQHF; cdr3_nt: TGCGCCAGCAGCTTGGCCGGGGTAGACAATCAGCCCCAGCATTTT